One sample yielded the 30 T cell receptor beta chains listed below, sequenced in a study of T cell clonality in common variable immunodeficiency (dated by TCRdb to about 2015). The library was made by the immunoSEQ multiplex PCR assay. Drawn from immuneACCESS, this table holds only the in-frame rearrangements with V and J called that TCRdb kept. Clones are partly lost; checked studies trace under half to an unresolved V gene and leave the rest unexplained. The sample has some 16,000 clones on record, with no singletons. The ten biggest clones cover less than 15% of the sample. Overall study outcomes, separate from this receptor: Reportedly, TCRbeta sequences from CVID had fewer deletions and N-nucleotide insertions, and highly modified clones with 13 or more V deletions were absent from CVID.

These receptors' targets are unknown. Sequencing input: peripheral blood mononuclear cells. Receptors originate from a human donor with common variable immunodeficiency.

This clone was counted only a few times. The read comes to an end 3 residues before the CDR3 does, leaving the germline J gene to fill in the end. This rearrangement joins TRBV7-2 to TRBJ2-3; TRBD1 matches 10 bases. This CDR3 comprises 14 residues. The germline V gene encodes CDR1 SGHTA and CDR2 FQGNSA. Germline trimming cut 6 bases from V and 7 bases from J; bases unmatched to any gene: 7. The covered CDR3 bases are TGTGCCAGCAGGTCCGGGACAGGGGACAATACG. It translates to CASRSGTGDNT. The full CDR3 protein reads CASRSGTGDNTQYF.

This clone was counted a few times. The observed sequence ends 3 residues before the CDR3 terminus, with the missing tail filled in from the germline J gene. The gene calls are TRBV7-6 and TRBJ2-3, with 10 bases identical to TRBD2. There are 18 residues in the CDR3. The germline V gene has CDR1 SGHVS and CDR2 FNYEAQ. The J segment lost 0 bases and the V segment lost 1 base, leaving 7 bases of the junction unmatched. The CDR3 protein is CASSLVAGGTYSTDTQYF. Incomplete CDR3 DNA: TGTGCCAGCAGCTTAGTAGCGGGGGGTACATATAGCACAGATACG. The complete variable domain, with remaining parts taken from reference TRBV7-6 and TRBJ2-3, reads GAGVSQSPRYKVTKRGQDVALRCDPISGHVSLYWYRQALGQGPEFLTYFNYEAQQDKSGLPNDRFSAERPEGSISTLTIQRTEQRDSAMYRCASSLVAGGTYSTDTQYFGPGTRLTVL.

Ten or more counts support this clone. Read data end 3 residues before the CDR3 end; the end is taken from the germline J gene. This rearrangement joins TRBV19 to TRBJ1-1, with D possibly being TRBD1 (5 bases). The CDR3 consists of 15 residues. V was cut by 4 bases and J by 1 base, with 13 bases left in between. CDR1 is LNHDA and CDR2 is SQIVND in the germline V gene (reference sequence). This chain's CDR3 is CASSKLGAPNTEAFF. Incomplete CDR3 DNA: TGTGCCAGTAGTAAATTAGGGGCCCCGAACACTGAA.

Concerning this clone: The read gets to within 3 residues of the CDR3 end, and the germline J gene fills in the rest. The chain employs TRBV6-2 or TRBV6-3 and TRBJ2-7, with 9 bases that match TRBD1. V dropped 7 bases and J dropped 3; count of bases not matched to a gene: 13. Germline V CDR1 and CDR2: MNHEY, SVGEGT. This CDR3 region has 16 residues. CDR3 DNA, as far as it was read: TGTGCCAGCACCACACGGGACAGGGCAAAAAACTACGAG. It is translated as CASTTRDRAKNYE. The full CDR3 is CASTTRDRAKNYEQYF.

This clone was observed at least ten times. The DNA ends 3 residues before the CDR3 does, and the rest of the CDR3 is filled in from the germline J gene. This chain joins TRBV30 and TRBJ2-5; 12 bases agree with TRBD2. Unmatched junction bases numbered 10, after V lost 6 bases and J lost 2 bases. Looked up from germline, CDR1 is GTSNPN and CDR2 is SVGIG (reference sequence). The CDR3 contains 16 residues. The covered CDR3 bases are TGTGCCTGCCGGCCCCCTGGACTAGCGGGGCAAGAGACC. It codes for CACRPPGLAGQET. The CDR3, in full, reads CACRPPGLAGQETQYF.

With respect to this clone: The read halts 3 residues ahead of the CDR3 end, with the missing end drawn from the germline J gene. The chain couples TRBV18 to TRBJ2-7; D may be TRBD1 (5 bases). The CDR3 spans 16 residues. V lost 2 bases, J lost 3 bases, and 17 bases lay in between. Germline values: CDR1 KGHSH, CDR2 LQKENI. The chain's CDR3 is CASSPMTAPTYYEQYF. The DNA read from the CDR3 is TGTGCCAGCTCACCAATGACAGCCCCTACATACTACGAG. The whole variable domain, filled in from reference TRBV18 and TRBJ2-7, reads NAGVMQNPRHLVRRRGQEARLRCSPMKGHSHVYWYRQLPEEGLKFMVYLQKENIIDESGMPKERFSAEFPKEGPSILRIQQVVRGDSAAYFCASSPMTAPTYYEQYFGPGTRLTVT.

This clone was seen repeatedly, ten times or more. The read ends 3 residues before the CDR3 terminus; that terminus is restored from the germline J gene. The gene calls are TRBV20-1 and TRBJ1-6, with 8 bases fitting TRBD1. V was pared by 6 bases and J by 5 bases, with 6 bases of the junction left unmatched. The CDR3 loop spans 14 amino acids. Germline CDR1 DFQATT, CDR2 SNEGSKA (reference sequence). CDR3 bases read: TGCAGTGCCTCGACAGGGGTGAATAATTCACCC. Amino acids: CSASTGVNNSP. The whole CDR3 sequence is CSASTGVNNSPLHF.

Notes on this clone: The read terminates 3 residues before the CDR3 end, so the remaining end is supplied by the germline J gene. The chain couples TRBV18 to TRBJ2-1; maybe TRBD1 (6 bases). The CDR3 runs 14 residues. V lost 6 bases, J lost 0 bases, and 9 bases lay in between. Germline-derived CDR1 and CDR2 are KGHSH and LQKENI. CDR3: CASSKGGSYNEQFF. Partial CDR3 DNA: TGTGCCAGCTCCAAAGGGGGCTCCTACAATGAG.

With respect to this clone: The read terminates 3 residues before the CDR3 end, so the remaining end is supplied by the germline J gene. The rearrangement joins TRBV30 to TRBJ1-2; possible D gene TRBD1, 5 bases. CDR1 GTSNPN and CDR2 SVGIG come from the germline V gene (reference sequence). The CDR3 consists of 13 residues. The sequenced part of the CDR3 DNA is TGTGCCTGGAGCTCGCCCTACCGGGGGGGC. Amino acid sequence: CAWSSPYRGG. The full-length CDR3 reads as CAWSSPYRGGYTF. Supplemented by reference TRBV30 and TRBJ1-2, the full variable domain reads SQTIHQWPATLVQPVGSPLSLECTVEGTSNPNLYWYRQAAGRGLQLLFYSVGIGQISSEVPQNLSASRPQDRQFILSSKKLLLSDSGFYLCAWSSPYRGGYTFGSGTRLTVV.

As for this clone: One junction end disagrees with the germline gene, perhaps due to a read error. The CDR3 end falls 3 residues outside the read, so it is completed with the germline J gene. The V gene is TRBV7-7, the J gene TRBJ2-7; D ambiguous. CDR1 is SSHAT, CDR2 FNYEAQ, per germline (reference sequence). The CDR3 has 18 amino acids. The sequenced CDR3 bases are TGTGCTAGCAGCTTATTTCCAGGTTGGTCCTTGAGCTCCTACGAG. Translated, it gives CASSLFPGWSLSSYE. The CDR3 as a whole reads CASSLFPGWSLSSYEQYF.

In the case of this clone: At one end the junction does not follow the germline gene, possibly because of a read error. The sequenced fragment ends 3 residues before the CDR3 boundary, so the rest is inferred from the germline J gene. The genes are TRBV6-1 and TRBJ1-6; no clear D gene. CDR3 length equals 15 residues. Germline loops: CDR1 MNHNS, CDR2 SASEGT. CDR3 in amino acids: CASSDLGSDNSPLHF. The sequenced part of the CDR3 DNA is TGTGCCAGCAGTGATTTGGGCTCCGATAATTCACCC.

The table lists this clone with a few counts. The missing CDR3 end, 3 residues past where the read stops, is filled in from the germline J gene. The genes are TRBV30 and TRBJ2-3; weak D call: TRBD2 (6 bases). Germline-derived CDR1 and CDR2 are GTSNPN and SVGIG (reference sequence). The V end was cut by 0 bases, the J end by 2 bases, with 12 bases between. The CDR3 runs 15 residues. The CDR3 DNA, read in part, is TGTGCCTGGAGTGTACGGCGGGGCCTCACAGATACG. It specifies CAWSVRRGLTDT. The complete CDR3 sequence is CAWSVRRGLTDTQYF. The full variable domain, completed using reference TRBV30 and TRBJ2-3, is SQTIHQWPATLVQPVGSPLSLECTVEGTSNPNLYWYRQAAGRGLQLLFYSVGIGQISSEVPQNLSASRPQDRQFILSSKKLLLSDSGFYLCAWSVRRGLTDTQYFGPGTRLTVL.

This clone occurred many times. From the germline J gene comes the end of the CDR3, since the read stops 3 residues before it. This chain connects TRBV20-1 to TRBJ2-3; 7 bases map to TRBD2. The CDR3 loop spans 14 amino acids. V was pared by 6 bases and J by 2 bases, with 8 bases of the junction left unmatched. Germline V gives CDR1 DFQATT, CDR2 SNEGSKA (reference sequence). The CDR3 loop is CSATGTTTTDTQYF. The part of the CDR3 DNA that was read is TGCAGTGCGACCGGGACTACCACCACAGATACG.

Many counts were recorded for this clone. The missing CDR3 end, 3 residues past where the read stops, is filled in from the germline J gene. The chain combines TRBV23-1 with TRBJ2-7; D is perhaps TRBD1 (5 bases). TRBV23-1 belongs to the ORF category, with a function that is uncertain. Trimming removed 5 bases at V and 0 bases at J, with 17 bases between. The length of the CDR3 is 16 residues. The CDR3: CASSLSRTIYSYEQYF. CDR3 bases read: TGCGCCAGCAGTTTATCGCGGACAATTTACTCCTACGAG.

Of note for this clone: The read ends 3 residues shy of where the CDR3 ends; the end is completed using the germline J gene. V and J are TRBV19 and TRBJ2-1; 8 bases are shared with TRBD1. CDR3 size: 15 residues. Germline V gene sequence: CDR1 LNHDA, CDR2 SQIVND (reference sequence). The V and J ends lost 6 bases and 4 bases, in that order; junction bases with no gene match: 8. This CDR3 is CASRNRDRSYNEQFF. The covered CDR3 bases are TGTGCCAGTAGAAACCGGGACAGGTCTTACAATGAG.

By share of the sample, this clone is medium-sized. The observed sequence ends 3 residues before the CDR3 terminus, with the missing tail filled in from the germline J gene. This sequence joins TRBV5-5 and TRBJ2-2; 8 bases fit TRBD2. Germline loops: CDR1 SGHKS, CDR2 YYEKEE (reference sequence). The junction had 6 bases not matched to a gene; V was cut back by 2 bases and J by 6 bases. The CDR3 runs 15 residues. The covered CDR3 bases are TGTGCCAGCAGCTTCTCGGGGGGGCAGGCCGGGGAG. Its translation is CASSFSGGQAGE. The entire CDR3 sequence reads CASSFSGGQAGELFF.

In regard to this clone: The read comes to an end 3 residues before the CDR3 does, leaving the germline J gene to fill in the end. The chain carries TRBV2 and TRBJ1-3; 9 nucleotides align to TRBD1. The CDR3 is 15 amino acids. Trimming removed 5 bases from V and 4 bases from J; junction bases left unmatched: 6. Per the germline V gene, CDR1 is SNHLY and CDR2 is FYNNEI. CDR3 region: CASSFGQGSGNTIYF. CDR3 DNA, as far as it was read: TGTGCCAGCAGTTTCGGACAGGGGAGCGGAAACACC.

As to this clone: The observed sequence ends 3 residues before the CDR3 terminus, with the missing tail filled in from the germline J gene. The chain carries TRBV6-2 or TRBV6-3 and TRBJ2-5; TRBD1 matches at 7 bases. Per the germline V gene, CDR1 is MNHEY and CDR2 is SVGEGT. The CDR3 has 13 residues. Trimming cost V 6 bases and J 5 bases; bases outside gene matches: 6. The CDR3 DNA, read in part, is TGTGCCAGCAGGACAGGGTCGGGGGAGACC. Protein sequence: CASRTGSGET. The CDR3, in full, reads CASRTGSGETQYF.

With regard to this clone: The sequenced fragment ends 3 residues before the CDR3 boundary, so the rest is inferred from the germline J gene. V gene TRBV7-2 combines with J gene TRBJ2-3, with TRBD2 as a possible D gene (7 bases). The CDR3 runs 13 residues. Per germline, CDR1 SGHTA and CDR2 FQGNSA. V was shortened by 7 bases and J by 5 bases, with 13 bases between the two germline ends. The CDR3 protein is CASTRGGVDTQYF. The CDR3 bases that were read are TGTGCCAGCACCCGAGGGGGGGTAGATACG.

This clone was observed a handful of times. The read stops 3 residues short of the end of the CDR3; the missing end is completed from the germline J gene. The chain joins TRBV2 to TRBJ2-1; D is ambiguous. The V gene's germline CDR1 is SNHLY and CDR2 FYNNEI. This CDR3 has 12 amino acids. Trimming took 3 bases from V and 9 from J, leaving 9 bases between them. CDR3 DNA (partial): TGTGCCAGCAGTGATGACGGCGGTGAG. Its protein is CASSDDGGE. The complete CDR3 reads CASSDDGGEQFF.

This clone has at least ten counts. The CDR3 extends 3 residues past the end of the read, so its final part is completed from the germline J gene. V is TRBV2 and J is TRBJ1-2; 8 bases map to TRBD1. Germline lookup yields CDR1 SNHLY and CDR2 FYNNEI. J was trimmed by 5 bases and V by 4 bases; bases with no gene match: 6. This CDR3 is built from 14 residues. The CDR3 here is CASSARDRIYGYTF. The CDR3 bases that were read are TGTGCCAGCAGTGCCCGGGACAGGATATATGGC. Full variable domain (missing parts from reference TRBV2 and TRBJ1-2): EPEVTQTPSHQVTQMGQEVILRCVPISNHLYFYWYRQILGQKVEFLVSFYNNEISEKSEIFDDQFSVERPDGSNFTLKIRSTKLEDSAMYFCASSARDRIYGYTFGSGTRLTVV.

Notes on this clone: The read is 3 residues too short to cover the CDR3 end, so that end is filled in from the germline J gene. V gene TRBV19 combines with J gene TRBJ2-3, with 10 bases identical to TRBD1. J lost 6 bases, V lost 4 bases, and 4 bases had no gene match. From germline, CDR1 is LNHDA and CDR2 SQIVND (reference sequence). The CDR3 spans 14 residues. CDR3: CASSRDRGWDTQYF. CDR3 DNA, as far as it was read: TGTGCCAGTAGTAGGGACAGGGGATGGGATACG.

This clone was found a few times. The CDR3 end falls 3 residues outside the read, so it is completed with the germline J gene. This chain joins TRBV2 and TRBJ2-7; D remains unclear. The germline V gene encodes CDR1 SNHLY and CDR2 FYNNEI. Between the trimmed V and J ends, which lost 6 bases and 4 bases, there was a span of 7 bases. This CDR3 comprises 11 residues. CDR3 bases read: TGTGCCAGCAGCGTACGGTACGAG. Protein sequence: CASSVRYE. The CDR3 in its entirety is CASSVRYEQYF.

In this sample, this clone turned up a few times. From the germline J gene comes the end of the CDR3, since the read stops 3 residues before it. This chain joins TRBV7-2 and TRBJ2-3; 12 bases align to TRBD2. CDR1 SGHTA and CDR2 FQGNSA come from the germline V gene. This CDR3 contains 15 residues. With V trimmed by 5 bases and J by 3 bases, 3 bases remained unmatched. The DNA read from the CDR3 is TGTGCCAGCAGCACTGGACTAGCGGGGACAGATACG. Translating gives CASSTGLAGTDT. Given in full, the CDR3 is CASSTGLAGTDTQYF.

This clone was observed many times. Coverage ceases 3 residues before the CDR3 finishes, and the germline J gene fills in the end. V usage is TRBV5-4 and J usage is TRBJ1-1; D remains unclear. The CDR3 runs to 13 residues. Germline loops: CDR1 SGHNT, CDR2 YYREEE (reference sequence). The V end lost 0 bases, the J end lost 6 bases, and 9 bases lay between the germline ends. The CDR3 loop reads CASSLDILPEAFF. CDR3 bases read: TGTGCCAGCAGCTTGGACATTCTCCCTGAA.

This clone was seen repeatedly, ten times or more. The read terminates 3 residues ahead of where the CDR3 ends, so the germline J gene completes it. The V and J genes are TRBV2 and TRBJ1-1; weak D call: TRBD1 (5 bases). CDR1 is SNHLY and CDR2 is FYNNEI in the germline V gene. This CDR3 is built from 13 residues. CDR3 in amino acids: CASSQTDGGVAFF. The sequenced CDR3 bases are TGTGCCAGCAGCCAGACAGACGGAGGGGTA.

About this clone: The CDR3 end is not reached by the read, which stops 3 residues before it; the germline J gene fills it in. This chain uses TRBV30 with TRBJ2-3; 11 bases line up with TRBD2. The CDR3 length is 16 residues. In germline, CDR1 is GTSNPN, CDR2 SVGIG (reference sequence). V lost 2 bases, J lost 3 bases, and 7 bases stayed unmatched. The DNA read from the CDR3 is TGTGCCTGGAGTACTGGGGCTAGCGGGGGGACAGATACG. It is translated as CAWSTGASGGTDT. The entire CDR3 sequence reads CAWSTGASGGTDTQYF.

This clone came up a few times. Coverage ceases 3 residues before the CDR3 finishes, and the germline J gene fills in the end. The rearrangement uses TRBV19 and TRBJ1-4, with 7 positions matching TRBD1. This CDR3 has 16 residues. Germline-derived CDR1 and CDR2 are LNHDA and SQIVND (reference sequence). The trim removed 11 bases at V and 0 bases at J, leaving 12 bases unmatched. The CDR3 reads CASKALDRATNEKLFF. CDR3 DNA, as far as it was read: TGTGCCTCAAAGGCCCTCGACAGGGCAACTAATGAAAAA.

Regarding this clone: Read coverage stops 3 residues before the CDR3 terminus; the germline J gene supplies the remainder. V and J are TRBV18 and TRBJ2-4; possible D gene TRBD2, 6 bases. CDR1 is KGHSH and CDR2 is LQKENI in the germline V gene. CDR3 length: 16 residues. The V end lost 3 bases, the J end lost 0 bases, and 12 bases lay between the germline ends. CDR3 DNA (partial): TGTGCCAGCTCACCCCAGATGGGGGGAGCCAAAAACATT. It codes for CASSPQMGGAKNI. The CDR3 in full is CASSPQMGGAKNIQYF.

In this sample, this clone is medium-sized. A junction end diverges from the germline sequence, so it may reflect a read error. The CDR3 bases that were read are TGCGCCAGCAGCCAAAAGCCGACAGGGGAAGAAGGAGATACG. It encodes CASSQKPTGEEGDT. From start to end, the CDR3 is CASSQKPTGEEGDTQYF. The chain combines TRBV4-2 with TRBJ2-3; 8 positions match TRBD1. The missing CDR3 end, 3 residues past where the read stops, is filled in from the germline J gene. The CDR3 is 17 amino acids. CDR1 is LGHNA and CDR2 is YNFKEQ in the germline V gene.